These T cell receptor beta chains were read from a single sample in a study of blood T cell repertoires in COVID-19. TCRdb's copy holds only in-frame clones and misses some; the assay was immunoSEQ multiplex PCR. The sample contains about 280,000 clones, about nine tenths of which appear only once. The sample comprised peripheral blood. Receptors were obtained from a woman aged 30 to 39 with COVID-19, enrolled during active disease. CDR3s leave out the opening cysteine and the closing phenylalanine or tryptophan. Fields, in order: V gene, CDR3 length, J gene, CDR3 protein.

V gene: TRBV2
CDR3 length: 12
J gene: TRBJ2-7
CDR3 protein: ASSPQGQGTEQY

V gene: TRBV18
CDR3 length: 14
J gene: TRBJ2-6
CDR3 protein: ASSPGGRPGANVLT

V gene: TRBV6-6
CDR3 length: 12
J gene: TRBJ2-2
CDR3 protein: ASRLTANTGELF

V gene: TRBV9
CDR3 length: 13
J gene: TRBJ2-5
CDR3 protein: ASSPGTGGQETQY

V gene: TRBV5-6
CDR3 length: 12
J gene: TRBJ1-5
CDR3 protein: ASSPQGSNQPQH

V gene: TRBV6-5
CDR3 length: 12
J gene: TRBJ1-5
CDR3 protein: ASSYGQGSQPQH

V gene: TRBV6-5
CDR3 length: 12
J gene: TRBJ2-3
CDR3 protein: ASRNRQVEDTQY

V gene: TRBV6-5
CDR3 length: 11
J gene: TRBJ1-2
CDR3 protein: ASRGTGLYGYT

V gene: TRBV2
CDR3 length: 13
J gene: TRBJ1-5
CDR3 protein: ASSEPKGQGQPQH

V gene: TRBV5-3
CDR3 length: 11
J gene: TRBJ2-7
CDR3 protein: ARSFPRGYEQY

V gene: TRBV21-1
CDR3 length: 12
J gene: TRBJ1-1
CDR3 protein: ASSKGGADTEAF

V gene: TRBV7-2
CDR3 length: 16
J gene: TRBJ2-7
CDR3 protein: ASSLGVAGGKSEHEQY

V gene: TRBV7-9
CDR3 length: 10
J gene: TRBJ1-1
CDR3 protein: ASSTGTAEAF

V gene: TRBV27
CDR3 length: 12
J gene: TRBJ1-1
CDR3 protein: ASSLKGAARGTF

V gene: TRBV28
CDR3 length: 14
J gene: TRBJ1-5
CDR3 protein: ASSPWAGDSNQPQH

V gene: TRBV6-5
CDR3 length: 12
J gene: TRBJ1-1
CDR3 protein: ASSPRGAPHTAF

V gene: TRBV6-6
CDR3 length: 13
J gene: TRBJ2-7
CDR3 protein: ASRLGRTGVYEQY

V gene: TRBV4-1
CDR3 length: 16
J gene: TRBJ2-5
CDR3 protein: ASSQERLETGGQETQY

V gene: TRBV25-1
CDR3 length: 11
J gene: TRBJ2-2
CDR3 protein: ASSPANTGELF

V gene: TRBV3-1/TRBV3-2
CDR3 length: 13
J gene: TRBJ1-2
CDR3 protein: ASSQEAVPNYGYT

V gene: TRBV27
CDR3 length: 13
J gene: TRBJ2-1
CDR3 protein: ASSYNGLNYNEQF

V gene: TRBV19
CDR3 length: 11
J gene: TRBJ1-2
CDR3 protein: ASRPTGAYGYT

V gene: TRBV28
CDR3 length: 14
J gene: TRBJ2-3
CDR3 protein: ASRRRLAGITDTQY

V gene: TRBV15
CDR3 length: 12
J gene: TRBJ1-2
CDR3 protein: ATSRQGSSYGYT